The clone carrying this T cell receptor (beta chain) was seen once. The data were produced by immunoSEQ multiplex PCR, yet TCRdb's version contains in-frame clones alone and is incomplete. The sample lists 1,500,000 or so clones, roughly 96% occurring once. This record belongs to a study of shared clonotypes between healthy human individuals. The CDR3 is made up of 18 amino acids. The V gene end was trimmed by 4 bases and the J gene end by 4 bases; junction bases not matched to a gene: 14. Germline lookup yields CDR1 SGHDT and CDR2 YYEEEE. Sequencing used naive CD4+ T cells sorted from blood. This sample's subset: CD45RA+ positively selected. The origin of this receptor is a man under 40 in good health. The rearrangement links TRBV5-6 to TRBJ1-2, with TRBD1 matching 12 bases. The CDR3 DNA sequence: TGTGCCAGCAGCGCCCGCGTGAGGGACAGGGGGCTGAGCTATGGCTACACCTTC. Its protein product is CASSARVRDRGLSYGYTF.